This entry describes one T cell receptor (beta chain). Its antigen is still unknown. This sample is drawn from a study of CD8 T cells in Susac syndrome. Study-wide results and caveats: As acknowledged by the study, its TCR sequencing and HLA analysis included a relatively small number of individuals.

The multiple sclerosis controls were treatment-naive patients, and their relapsing-remitting disease was stable or active. Random hexamers were used to reverse transcribe about 0.5 to 1 ug of RNA. Multiplex PCR with immunoSEQ amplified the TCR beta CDR3 across 54 Vbeta and 13 Jbeta. TCRdb re-called the immunoSEQ multiplex PCR reads through MiXCR, storing one row per CDR3 protein. The sample has approximately 210,000 distinct CDR3 sequences; 95% are singletons. This CDR3 comprises 15 residues. J was trimmed by 3 bases and V by 6 bases; bases with no gene match: 5. This TCR came from a human donor with multiple sclerosis. Material for sequencing was CD4+ T cells from PBMCs. The J gene is TRBJ1-5, the V gene TRBV12-3 or TRBV12-4, with TRBD1 matching over 10 bases. The CDR3 DNA follows: TGTGCCAGCAGGCTCGGGACAGGGGACAATCAGCCCCAGCATTTT. Translation gives CASRLGTGDNQPQHF.